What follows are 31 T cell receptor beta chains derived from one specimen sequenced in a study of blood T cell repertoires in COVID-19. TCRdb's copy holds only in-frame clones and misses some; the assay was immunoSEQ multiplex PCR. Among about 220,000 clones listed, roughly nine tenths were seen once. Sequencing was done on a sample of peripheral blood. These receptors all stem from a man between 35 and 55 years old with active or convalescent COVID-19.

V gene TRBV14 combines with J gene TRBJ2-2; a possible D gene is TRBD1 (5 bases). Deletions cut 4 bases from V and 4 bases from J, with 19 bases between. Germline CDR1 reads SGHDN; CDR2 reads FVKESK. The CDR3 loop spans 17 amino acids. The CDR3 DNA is TGTGCCAGCAGCCCAAGAGTACAGGCCTGGGGCACCGGGGAGCTGTTTTTT. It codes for CASSPRVQAWGTGELFF.

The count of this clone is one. DNA of the CDR3: TGCGCCAGCAGCTTAGGCGGGGGGCTTATCTACGAGCAGTACTTC. Translating it yields CASSLGGGLIYEQYF. The genes are TRBV5-1 and TRBJ2-7, with 8 bases aligning to TRBD2. This CDR3 is built from 15 residues. V lost 2 bases and J lost 3; bases outside the gene matches: 7. Germline-derived CDR1 and CDR2 are SGHRS and YFSETQ.

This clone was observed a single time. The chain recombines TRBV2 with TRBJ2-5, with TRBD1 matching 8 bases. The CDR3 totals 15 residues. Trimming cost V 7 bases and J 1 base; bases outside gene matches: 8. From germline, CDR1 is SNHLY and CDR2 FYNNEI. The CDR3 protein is CASNSGGESQETQYF. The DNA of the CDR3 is TGTGCCAGCAATTCAGGGGGCGAATCCCAAGAGACCCAGTACTTC.

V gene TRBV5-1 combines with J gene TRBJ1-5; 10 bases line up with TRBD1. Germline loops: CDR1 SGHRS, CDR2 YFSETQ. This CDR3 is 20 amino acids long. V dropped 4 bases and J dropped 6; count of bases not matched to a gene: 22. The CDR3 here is CASSPKLGLPGQGSIQPQHF. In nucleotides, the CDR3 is TGCGCCAGCAGCCCTAAGCTCGGGCTACCGGGACAGGGGTCAATTCAGCCCCAGCATTTT.

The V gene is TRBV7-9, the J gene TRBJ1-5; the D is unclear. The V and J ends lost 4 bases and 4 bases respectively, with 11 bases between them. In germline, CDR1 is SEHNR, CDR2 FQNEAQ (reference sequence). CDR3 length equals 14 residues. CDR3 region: CASSSVNRNQPQHF. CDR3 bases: TGTGCCAGCAGCTCAGTCAACAGAAATCAGCCCCAGCATTTT. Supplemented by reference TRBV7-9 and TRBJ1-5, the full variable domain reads DTGVSQNPRHKITKRGQNVTFRCDPISEHNRLYWYRQTLGQGPEFLTYFQNEAQLEKSRLLSDRFSAERPKGSFSTLEIQRTEQGDSAMYLCASSSVNRNQPQHFGDGTRLSIL.

CDR3 sequence: CASSHNRVEQYF. CDR3 in DNA: TGTGCCAGCAGCCACAACAGGGTCGAGCAGTACTTC. This chain uses TRBV6-5 with TRBJ2-7, with D possibly being TRBD1 (6 bases). Trimming removed 6 bases at V and 6 bases at J, with 12 bases between. The germline V gene encodes CDR1 MNHEY and CDR2 SVGAGI. The length of the CDR3 is 12 residues.

In nucleotides, the CDR3 is TGTGCCAGCAGTGAGGCCCCGACTAACTACAATGAGCAGTTCTTC. Encoded protein: CASSEAPTNYNEQFF. The genes are TRBV6-2 or TRBV6-3 and TRBJ2-1; D is perhaps TRBD2 (5 bases). Trimming removed 5 bases at V and 3 bases at J, with 14 bases between. The CDR3 loop spans 15 amino acids. Germline-derived CDR1 and CDR2 are MNHEY and SVGEGT.

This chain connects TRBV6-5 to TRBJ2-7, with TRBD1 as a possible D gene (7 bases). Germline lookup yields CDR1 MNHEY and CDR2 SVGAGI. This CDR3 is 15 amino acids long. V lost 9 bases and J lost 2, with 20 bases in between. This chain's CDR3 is CASQGEVGAAYEQYF. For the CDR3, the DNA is TGTGCCAGTCAGGGGGAGGTCGGGGCAGCCTACGAGCAGTACTTC.

The CDR3 region has the DNA TGTGCCTCCCGACAGGGAGTTTACTCACCCCTCCACTTT. This codes for CASRQGVYSPLHF. The rearrangement joins TRBV12-3 or TRBV12-4 to TRBJ1-6; 7 nucleotides align to TRBD1. This CDR3 region has 13 residues. V shed 11 bases and J 10 bases; nucleotides not matched to a gene: 11.

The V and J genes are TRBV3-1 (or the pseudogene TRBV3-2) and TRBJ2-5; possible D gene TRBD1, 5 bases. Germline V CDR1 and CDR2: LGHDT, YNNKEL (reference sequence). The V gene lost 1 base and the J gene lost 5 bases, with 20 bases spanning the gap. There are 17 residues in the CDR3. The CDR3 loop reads CASSQVGTGSDWETQYF. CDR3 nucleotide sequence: TGTGCCAGCAGCCAAGTGGGTACAGGATCGGATTGGGAGACCCAGTACTTC.

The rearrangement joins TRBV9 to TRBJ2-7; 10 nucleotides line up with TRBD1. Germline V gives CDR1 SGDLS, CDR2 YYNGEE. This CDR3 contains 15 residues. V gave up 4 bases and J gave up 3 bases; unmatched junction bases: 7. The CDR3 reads CASSTATGGIYEQYF. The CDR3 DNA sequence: TGTGCCAGCAGCACCGCGACAGGGGGCATCTACGAGCAGTACTTC.

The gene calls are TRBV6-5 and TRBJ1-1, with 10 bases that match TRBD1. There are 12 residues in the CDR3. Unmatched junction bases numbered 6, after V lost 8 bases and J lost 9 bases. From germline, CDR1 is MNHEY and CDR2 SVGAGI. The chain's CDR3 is CASSGQGFQAFF. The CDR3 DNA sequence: TGTGCCAGCTCGGGACAGGGGTTTCAAGCTTTCTTT.

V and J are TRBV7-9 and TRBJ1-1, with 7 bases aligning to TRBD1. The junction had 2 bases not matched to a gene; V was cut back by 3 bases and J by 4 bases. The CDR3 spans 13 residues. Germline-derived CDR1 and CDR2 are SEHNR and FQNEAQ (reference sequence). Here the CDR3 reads CASSFDRATEAFF. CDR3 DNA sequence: TGTGCCAGCAGCTTCGACAGGGCCACTGAAGCTTTCTTT. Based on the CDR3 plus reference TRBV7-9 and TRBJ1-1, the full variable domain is DTGVSQNPRHKITKRGQNVTFRCDPISEHNRLYWYRQTLGQGPEFLTYFQNEAQLEKSRLLSDRFSAERPKGSFSTLEIQRTEQGDSAMYLCASSFDRATEAFFGQGTRLTVV.

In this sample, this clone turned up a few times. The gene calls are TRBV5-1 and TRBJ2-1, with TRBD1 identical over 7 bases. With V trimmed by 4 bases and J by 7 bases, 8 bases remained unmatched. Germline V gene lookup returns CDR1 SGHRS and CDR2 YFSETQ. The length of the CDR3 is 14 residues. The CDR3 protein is CASSEGQLGNEQFF. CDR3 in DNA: TGCGCCAGCAGCGAGGGACAGCTGGGGAATGAGCAGTTCTTC.

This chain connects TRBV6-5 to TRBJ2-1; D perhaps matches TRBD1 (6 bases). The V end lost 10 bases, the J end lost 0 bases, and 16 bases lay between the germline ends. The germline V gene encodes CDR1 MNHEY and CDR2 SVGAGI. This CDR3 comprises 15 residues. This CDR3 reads CATRRDRSSYNEQFF. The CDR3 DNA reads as TGTGCCACCCGAAGAGACAGGAGCTCCTACAATGAGCAGTTCTTC.

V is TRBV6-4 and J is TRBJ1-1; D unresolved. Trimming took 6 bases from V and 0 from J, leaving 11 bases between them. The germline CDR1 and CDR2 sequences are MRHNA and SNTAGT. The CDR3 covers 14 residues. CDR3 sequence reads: CASRPGRLNTEAFF. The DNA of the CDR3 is TGTGCCAGCAGGCCCGGGAGGCTGAACACTGAAGCTTTCTTT.

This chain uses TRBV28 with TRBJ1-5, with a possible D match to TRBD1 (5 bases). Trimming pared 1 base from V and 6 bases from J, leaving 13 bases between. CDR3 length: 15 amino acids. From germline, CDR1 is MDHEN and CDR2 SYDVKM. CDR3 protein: CASSLLQGSSQPQHF. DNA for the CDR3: TGTGCCAGCAGTTTATTGCAGGGATCGAGTCAGCCCCAGCATTTT.

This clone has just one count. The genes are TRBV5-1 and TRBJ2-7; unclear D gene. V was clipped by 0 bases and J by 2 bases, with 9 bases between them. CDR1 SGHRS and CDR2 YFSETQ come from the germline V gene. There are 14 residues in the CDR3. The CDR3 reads CASSLGGPTYEQYF. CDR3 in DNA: TGCGCCAGCAGCTTGGGAGGCCCGACCTACGAGCAGTACTTC. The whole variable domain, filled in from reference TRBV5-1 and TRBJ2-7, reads KAGVTQTPRYLIKTRGQQVTLSCSPISGHRSVSWYQQTPGQGLQFLFEYFSETQRNKGNFPGRFSGRQFSNSRSEMNVSTLELGDSALYLCASSLGGPTYEQYFGPGTRLTVT.

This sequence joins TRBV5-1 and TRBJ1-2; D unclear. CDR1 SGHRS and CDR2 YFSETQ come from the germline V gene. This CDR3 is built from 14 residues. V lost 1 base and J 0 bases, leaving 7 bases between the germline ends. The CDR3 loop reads CASSLYAANYGYTF. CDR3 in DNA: TGCGCCAGCAGCTTGTACGCGGCTAACTATGGCTACACCTTC.

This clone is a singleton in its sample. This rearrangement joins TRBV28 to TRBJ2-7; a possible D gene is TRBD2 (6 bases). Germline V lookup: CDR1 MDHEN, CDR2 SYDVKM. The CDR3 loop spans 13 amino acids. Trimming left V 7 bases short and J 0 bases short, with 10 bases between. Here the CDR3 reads CASMGGNSYEQYF. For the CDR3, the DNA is TGTGCCAGCATGGGAGGAAACTCCTACGAGCAGTACTTC.

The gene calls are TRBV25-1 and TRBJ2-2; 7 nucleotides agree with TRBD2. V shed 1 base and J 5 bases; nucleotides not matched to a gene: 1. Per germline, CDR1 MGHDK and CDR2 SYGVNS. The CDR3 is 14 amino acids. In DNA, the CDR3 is TGTGCCAGCAGTGAATTCGGGGGGACCGGGGAGCTGTTTTTT. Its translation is CASSEFGGTGELFF.

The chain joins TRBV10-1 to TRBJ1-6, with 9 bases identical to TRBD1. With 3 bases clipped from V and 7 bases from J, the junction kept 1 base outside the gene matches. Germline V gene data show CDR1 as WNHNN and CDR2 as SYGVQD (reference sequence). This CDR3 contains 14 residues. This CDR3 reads CASSEGTGNSPLHF. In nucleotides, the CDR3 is TGCGCCAGCAGTGAAGGGACAGGGAATTCACCCCTCCACTTT.

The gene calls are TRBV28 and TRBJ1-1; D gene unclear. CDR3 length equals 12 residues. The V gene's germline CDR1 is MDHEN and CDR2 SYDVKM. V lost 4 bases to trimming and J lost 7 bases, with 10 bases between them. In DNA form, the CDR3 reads TGTGCCAGCAGTTCTGTCTACGGTGAAGCTTTCTTT. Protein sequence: CASSSVYGEAFF.

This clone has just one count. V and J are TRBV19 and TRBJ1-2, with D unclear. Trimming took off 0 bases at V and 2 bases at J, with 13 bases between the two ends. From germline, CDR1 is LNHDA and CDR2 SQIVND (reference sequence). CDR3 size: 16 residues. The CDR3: CASSIDLGRINYGYTF. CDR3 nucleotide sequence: TGTGCCAGTAGTATAGACCTGGGGAGGATCAACTATGGCTACACCTTC.

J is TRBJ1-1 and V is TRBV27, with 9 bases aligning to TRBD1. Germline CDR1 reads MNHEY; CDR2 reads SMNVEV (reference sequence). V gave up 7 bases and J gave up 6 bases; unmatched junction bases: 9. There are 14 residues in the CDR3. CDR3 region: CASTDGQGHPEAFF. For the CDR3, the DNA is TGTGCCAGCACCGACGGACAGGGGCATCCTGAAGCTTTCTTT.

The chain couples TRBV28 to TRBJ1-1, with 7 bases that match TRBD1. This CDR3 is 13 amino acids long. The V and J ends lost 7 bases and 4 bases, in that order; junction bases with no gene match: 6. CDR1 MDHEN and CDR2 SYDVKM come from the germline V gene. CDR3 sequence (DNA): TGTGCCAGCAACGACAGGGAGTCCACTGAAGCTTTCTTT. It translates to CASNDRESTEAFF.

The CDR3 spells CASRLAGWSVNEQFF. The CDR3 region has the DNA TGTGCCAGCAGGTTAGCGGGATGGTCGGTCAATGAGCAGTTCTTC. The chain combines TRBV27 with TRBJ2-1; the match to TRBD2 covers 8 bases. The CDR3 is 15 residues long. Germline CDR1 MNHEY, CDR2 SMNVEV (reference sequence). J was trimmed by 6 bases and V by 6 bases; bases with no gene match: 10.

CDR3 protein: CASSLRGRVAFSSYNEQFF. For the CDR3, the DNA is TGTGCCAGCAGCTTAAGAGGCCGGGTAGCTTTCAGCTCCTACAATGAGCAGTTCTTC. This chain joins TRBV7-3 and TRBJ2-1; D call uncertain. The CDR3 covers 19 residues. Trimming stripped 1 base from V and 0 bases from J, with 19 bases between. Germline CDR1 SGHTA, CDR2 FQGTGA.

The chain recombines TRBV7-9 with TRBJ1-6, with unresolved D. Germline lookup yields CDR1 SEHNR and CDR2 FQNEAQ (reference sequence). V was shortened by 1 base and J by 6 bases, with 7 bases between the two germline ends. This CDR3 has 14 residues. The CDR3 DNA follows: TGTGCCAGCAGCTTAGGGCAGGTTAATTCACCCCTCCACTTT. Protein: CASSLGQVNSPLHF.

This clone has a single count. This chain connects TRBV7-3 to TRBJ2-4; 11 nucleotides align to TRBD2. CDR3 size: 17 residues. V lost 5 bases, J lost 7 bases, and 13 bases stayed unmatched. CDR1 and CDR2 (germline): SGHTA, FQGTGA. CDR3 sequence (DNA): TGTGCCAGCAGCGCTGATAGCGGGGGGGCCCCTGGCAACATTCAGTACTTC. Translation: CASSADSGGAPGNIQYF.

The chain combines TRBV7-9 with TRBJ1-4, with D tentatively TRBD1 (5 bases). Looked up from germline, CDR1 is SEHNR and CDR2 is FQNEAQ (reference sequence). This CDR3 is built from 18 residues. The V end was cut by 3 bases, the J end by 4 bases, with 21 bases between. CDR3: CASSLAGLRDGNNEKLFF. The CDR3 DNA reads TGTGCCAGCAGCTTGGCGGGACTGAGGGACGGAAATAATGAAAAACTGTTTTTT.